The next 14 T cell receptor beta chains were all read from a single sample in a study of blood T cell repertoires in COVID-19. Profiled with immunoSEQ multiplex PCR; TCRdb holds only in-frame clones, not every one. The repertoire includes over 150,000 clones, roughly 84% of them detected once, and roughly 14% sits in the top ten. The sequenced sample was peripheral blood. All receptors come from a man younger than 35 with active or convalescent COVID-19.

In nucleotides, the CDR3 is TGTGCCAGCAGCTTAGAGCAGGGACTAGATGGCTACACCTTC. Encoded protein: CASSLEQGLDGYTF. The chain recombines TRBV7-2 with TRBJ1-2, with D possibly TRBD1 on 5 matching bases. Germline lookup yields CDR1 SGHTA and CDR2 FQGNSA. The CDR3 consists of 14 residues. The ends were cut back, 1 base at V and 6 bases at J, with 12 bases in the middle.

This chain joins TRBV15 and TRBJ1-2; TRBD1 might be the D (5 bases). The germline V gene has CDR1 LNHNV and CDR2 YYDKDF (reference sequence). The CDR3 covers 14 residues. V was clipped by 4 bases and J by 4 bases, with 13 bases between them. The CDR3 bases are TGTGCCACCAGCAAGGTATCCGGGGGCTATGGCTACACCTTC. Its protein is CATSKVSGGYGYTF.

V and J are TRBV24-1 and TRBJ2-1, with no clear D. The CDR3 contains 16 residues. Trimming took 2 bases from V and 0 from J, leaving 10 bases between them. Germline V lookup: CDR1 KGHDR, CDR2 SFDVKD. The CDR3: CATSDSPGSSYNEQFF. DNA for the CDR3: TGTGCCACCAGTGATTCTCCGGGTAGCTCCTACAATGAGCAGTTCTTC.

This sequence joins TRBV12-3 or TRBV12-4 and TRBJ2-1, with TRBD1 matching over 8 bases. The CDR3 is 12 residues long. The V and J ends lost 5 bases and 9 bases, in that order; junction bases with no gene match: 3. CDR3 DNA: TGTGCCAGCAGTCCAGGGGGCCGTGAGCAGTTCTTC. This translates into CASSPGGREQFF.

The V gene is TRBV21-1, the J gene TRBJ2-4; the table's D call, TRBD1, was not checked against the DNA. TRBV21-1 constitutes a pseudogene. This CDR3 spans 24 amino acids. CDR3 protein: CARGVKENTLDRGSGAEAKNIQYF. The CDR3 DNA is TGTGCCAGGGGGGTTAAAGAAAATACCCTGGACAGGGGGTCTGGGGCTGAAGCCAAAAACATTCAGTACTTC.

This clone was seen a few times. V and J are TRBV5-1 and TRBJ2-1; 13 bases are shared with TRBD2. There are 16 residues in the CDR3. CDR1 and CDR2 (germline): SGHRS, YFSETQ. After removal of 3 bases from V and 6 bases from J, the junction contained 6 bases not matched to a gene. The CDR3: CASSYSGTSGINEQFF. The CDR3 DNA follows: TGCGCCAGCAGCTACTCCGGGACTAGCGGGATCAATGAGCAGTTCTTC. Complete variable domain (other parts from reference TRBV5-1 and TRBJ2-1): KAGVTQTPRYLIKTRGQQVTLSCSPISGHRSVSWYQQTPGQGLQFLFEYFSETQRNKGNFPGRFSGRQFSNSRSEMNVSTLELGDSALYLCASSYSGTSGINEQFFGPGTRLTVL.

V gene TRBV5-6 combines with J gene TRBJ1-2; D may be TRBD1 (5 bases). This CDR3 has 14 residues. Trimming removed 2 bases at V and 3 bases at J, with 11 bases between. Germline CDR1 reads SGHDT; CDR2 reads YYEEEE. The CDR3 region is CASSFGGSDYGYTF. Here the CDR3 DNA reads TGTGCCAGCAGCTTCGGGGGTTCGGACTATGGCTACACCTTC. Using reference TRBV5-6 and TRBJ1-2 for the parts outside the CDR3, the full variable domain is DAGVTQSPTHLIKTRGQQVTLRCSPKSGHDTVSWYQQALGQGPQFIFQYYEEEERQRGNFPDRFSGHQFPNYSSELNVNALLLGDSALYLCASSFGGSDYGYTFGSGTRLTVV.

In this sample, this clone turned up once. The V and J genes are TRBV19 and TRBJ1-4, with D perhaps TRBD1 (6 bases). CDR1 is LNHDA, CDR2 SQIVND, per germline (reference sequence). Trimming pared 3 bases from V and 8 bases from J, leaving 16 bases between. This CDR3 region has 15 residues. The CDR3 DNA follows: TGTGCCAGTAGTATTCGGACAGCCCATAACGAAAAACTGTTTTTT. It translates to CASSIRTAHNEKLFF.

This chain uses TRBV5-4 with TRBJ1-1; no reliable D call. This CDR3 region has 13 residues. Germline assignment: CDR1 SGHNT and CDR2 YYREEE (reference sequence). V lost 3 bases and J lost 5, with 11 bases in between. The CDR3 sequence: CASSSAAGTEAFF. The CDR3 nucleotides are TGTGCCAGCAGCTCGGCGGCGGGAACTGAAGCTTTCTTT.

The chain couples TRBV4-1 to TRBJ1-5; 9 bases match TRBD1. J was trimmed by 7 bases and V by 2 bases; bases with no gene match: 6. Germline-derived CDR1 and CDR2 are MGHRA and YSYEKL. There are 15 residues in the CDR3. The CDR3, as DNA: TGCGCCAGCAGCCAAAAACAGGGGGCAGACCAGCCCCAGCATTTT. Its translation: CASSQKQGADQPQHF.

This clone was observed a handful of times. V is TRBV3-1 (or the pseudogene TRBV3-2) and J is TRBJ1-2; 10 nucleotides line up with TRBD1. With V trimmed by 3 bases and J by 2 bases, 6 bases remained unmatched. The germline V gene encodes CDR1 LGHDT and CDR2 YNNKEL (reference sequence). The CDR3 is 16 residues long. The DNA of the CDR3 is TGTGCCAGCAGCCAGCTTGACAGGGGGCGGAACTATGGCTACACCTTC. Amino acid sequence: CASSQLDRGRNYGYTF.

This chain links TRBV7-6 with TRBJ1-6; unclear D gene. The CDR3 is 15 residues long. Deletions cut 5 bases from V and 9 bases from J, with 17 bases between. Germline values: CDR1 SGHVS, CDR2 FNYEAQ. CDR3 protein: CASSLSGEEASPLHF. The CDR3 DNA reads TGTGCCAGCAGCCTCTCCGGTGAGGAGGCTTCACCCCTCCACTTT.

The rearrangement joins TRBV9 to TRBJ1-4, with D possibly TRBD1 on 5 matching bases. Germline V gives CDR1 SGDLS, CDR2 YYNGEE. The length of the CDR3 is 13 residues. V was clipped by 3 bases and J by 8 bases, with 11 bases between them. The CDR3, as DNA: TGTGCCAGCAGCGGATCCTCAGGGGAAAAACTGTTTTTT. Amino acid sequence: CASSGSSGEKLFF.

The V and J genes are TRBV5-6 and TRBJ2-2, with 8 bases identical to TRBD1. Germline V gene data show CDR1 as SGHDT and CDR2 as YYEEEE. The CDR3 is 16 residues long. J was trimmed by 5 bases and V by 0 bases; bases with no gene match: 6. CDR3 bases: TGTGCCAGCAGCTTGGGACAGGGGATATGGACCGGGGAGCTGTTTTTT. Translation: CASSLGQGIWTGELFF.